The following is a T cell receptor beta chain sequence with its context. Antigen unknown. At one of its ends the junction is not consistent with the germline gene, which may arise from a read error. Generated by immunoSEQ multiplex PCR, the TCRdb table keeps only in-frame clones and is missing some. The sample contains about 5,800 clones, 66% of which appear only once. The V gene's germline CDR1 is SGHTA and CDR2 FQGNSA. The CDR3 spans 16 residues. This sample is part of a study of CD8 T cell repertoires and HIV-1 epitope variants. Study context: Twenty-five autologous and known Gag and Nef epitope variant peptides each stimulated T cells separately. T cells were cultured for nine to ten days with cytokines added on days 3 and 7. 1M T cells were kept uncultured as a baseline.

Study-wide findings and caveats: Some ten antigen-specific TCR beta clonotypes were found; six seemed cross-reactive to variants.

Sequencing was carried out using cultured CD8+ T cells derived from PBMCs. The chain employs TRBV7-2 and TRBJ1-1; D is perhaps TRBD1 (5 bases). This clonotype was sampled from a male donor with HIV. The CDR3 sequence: CASSQDVGQGNTEAFF. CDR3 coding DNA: TGCGCCAGCAGCCAAGATGTTGGGCAGGGGAACACTGAAGCTTTCTTT.